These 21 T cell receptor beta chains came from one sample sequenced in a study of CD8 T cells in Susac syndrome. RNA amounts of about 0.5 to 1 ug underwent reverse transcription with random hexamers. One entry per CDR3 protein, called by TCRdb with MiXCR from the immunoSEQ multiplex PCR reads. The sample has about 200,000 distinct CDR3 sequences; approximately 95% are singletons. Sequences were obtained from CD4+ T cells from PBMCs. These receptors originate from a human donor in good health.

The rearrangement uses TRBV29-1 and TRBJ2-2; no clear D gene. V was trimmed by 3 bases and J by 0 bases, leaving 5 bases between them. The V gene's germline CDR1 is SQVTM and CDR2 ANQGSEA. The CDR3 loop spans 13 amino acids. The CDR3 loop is CSVDPTNTGELFF. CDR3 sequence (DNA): TGCAGCGTTGATCCGACGAACACCGGGGAGCTGTTTTTT.

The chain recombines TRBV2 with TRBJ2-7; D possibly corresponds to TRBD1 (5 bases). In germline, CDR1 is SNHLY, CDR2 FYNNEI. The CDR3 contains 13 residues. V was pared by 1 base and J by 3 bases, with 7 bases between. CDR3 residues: CASSEGTYYEQYV. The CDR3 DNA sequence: TGTGCCAGCAGTGAAGGGACATACTACGAGCAGTACGTC.

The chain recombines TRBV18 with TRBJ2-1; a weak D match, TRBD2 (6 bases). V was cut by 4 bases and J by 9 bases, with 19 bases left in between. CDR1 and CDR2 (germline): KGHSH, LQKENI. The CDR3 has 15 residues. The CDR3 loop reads CASSLAVGTGGEQFF. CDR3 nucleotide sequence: TGTGCCAGCTCACTGGCGGTCGGAACCGGGGGTGAGCAGTTCTTC.

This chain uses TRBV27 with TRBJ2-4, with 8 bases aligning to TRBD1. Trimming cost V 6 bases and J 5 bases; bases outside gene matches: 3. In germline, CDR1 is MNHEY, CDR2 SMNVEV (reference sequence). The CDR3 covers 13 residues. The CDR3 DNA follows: TGTGCCAGCAGCCGACAGGGGCAAAACATTCAGTACTTC. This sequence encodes CASSRQGQNIQYF.

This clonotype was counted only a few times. The CDR3 reads CASSQAATGAGDTQYF. The CDR3 DNA sequence: TGCGCCAGCAGCCAAGCCGCTACGGGAGCAGGAGATACGCAGTATTTT. The chain uses TRBV4-1 and TRBJ2-3; perhaps TRBD2 as D (6 bases). Germline lookup yields CDR1 MGHRA and CDR2 YSYEKL. The CDR3 loop spans 16 amino acids. V was cut by 1 base and J by 5 bases, with 16 bases left in between.

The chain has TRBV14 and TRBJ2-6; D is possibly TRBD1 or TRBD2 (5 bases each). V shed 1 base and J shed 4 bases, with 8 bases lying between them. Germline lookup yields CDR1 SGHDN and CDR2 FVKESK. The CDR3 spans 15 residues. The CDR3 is CASSQGGVGANVLTF. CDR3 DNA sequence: TGTGCCAGCAGCCAAGGAGGGGTCGGGGCCAACGTCCTGACTTTC.

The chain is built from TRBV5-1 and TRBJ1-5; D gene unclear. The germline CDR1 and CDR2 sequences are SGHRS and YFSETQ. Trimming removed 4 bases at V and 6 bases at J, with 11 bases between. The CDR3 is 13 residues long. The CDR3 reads CASSRVWGQPQHF. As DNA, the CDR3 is TGCGCCAGCAGCAGGGTTTGGGGTCAGCCCCAGCATTTT.

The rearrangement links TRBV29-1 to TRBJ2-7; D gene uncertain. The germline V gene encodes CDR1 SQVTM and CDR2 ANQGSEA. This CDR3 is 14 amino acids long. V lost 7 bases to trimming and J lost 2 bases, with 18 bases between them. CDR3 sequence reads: CSAATRPIPYEQYV. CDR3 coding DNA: TGCAGCGCCGCTACGCGGCCAATTCCCTACGAGCAGTACGTC.

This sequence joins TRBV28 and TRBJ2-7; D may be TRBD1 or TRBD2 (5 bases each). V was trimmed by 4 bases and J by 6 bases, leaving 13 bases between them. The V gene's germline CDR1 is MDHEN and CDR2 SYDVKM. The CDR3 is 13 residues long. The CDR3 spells CASSSGRGVEQYV. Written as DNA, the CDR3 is TGTGCCAGCAGTTCGGGGCGAGGGGTCGAGCAGTACGTC.

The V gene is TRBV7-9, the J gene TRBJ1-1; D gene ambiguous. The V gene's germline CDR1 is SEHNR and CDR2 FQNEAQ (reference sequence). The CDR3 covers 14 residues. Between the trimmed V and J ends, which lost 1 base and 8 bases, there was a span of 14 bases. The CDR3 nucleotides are TGTGCCAGCAGCTTAGGTGGGCTAGCAAGCGAAGCTTTCTTT. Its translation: CASSLGGLASEAFF. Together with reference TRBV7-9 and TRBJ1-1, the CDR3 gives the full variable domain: DTGVSQNPRHKITKRGQNVTFRCDPISEHNRLYWYRQTLGQGPEFLTYFQNEAQLEKSRLLSDRFSAERPKGSFSTLEIQRTEQGDSAMYLCASSLGGLASEAFFGQGTRLTVV.

CDR3 residues: CAWSSGQETQYF. Here the CDR3 DNA reads TGTGCCTGGAGTAGCGGACAAGAGACCCAGTACTTC. The chain uses TRBV30 and TRBJ2-5; possible D gene TRBD2, 5 bases. The CDR3 consists of 12 residues. V was shortened by 2 bases and J by 2 bases, with 6 bases between the two germline ends. In germline, CDR1 is GTSNPN, CDR2 SVGIG (reference sequence).

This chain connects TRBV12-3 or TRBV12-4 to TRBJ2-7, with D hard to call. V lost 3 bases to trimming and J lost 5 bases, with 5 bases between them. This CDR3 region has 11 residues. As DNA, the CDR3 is TGTGCCAGCAGTTTGATGAACGAGCAGTACTTC. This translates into CASSLMNEQYF.

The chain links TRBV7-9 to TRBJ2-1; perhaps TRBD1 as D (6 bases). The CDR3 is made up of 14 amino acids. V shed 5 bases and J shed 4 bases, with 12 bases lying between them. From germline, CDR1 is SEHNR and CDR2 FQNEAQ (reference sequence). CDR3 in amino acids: CASSPDRGYNEQFF. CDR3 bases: TGTGCCAGCAGCCCGGACAGAGGGTACAATGAGCAGTTCTTC.

The CDR3 region is CASSPLGAESSYNEQFF. CDR3 nucleotides: TGTGCCAGCAGTCCCTTAGGGGCTGAGAGCTCCTACAATGAGCAGTTCTTC. The chain is built from TRBV27 and TRBJ2-1, with D perhaps matching TRBD1 (5 bases). The V end lost 5 bases, the J end lost 0 bases, and 17 bases lay between the germline ends. The CDR3 extends over 17 amino acids. Germline V gene data show CDR1 as MNHEY and CDR2 as SMNVEV (reference sequence).

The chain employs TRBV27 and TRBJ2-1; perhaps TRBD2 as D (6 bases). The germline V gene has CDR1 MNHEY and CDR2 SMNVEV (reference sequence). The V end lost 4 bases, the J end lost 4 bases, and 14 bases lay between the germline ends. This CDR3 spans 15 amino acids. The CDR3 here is CASSSRDSQYNEQFF. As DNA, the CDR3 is TGTGCCAGCAGTTCCCGGGACTCCCAATACAATGAGCAGTTCTTC.

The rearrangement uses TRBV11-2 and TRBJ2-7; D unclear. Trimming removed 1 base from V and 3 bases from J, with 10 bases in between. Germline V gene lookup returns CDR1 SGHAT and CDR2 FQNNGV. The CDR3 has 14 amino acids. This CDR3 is CASSLGVQLYEQYF. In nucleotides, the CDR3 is TGTGCCAGCAGCTTAGGAGTACAGCTCTACGAGCAGTACTTC.

CDR3 DNA: TGTGCCAGCAGTCTTCAGGGCCTTGACGGAGAGACCCAGTACTTC. It is translated as CASSLQGLDGETQYF. The chain couples TRBV28 to TRBJ2-5; possible D gene TRBD1, 5 bases. CDR1 is MDHEN and CDR2 is SYDVKM in the germline V gene. V dropped 5 bases and J dropped 4 bases, with 17 bases sitting between them. The CDR3 runs 15 residues.

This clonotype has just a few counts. This CDR3 is CSVERGSTGELFF. CDR3 DNA: TGCAGCGTTGAGAGGGGAAGCACCGGGGAGCTGTTTTTT. V and J are TRBV29-1 and TRBJ2-2; the D gene could be TRBD1 or TRBD2 (5 bases each). This CDR3 contains 13 residues. Germline CDR1 and CDR2: SQVTM and ANQGSEA. Trimming stripped 3 bases from V and 4 bases from J, with 9 bases between.

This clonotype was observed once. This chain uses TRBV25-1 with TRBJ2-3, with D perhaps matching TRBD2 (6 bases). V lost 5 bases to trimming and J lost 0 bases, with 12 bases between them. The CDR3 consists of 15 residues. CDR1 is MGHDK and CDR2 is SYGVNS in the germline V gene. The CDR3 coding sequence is TGTGCCAGCAGTCGGATCGGGACTAGCACAGATACGCAGTATTTT. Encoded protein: CASSRIGTSTDTQYF.

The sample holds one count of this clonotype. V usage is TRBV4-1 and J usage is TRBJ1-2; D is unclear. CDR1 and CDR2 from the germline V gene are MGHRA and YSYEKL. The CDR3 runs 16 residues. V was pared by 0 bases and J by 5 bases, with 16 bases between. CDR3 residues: CASSQDSVARTYGYTF. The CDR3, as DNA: TGCGCCAGCAGCCAAGATTCGGTGGCCAGGACTTATGGCTACACCTTC.

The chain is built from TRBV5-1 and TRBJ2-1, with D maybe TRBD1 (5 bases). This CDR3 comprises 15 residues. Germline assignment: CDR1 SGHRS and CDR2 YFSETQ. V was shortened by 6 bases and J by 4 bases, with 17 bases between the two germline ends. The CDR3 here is CASTSGAKDYNEQFF. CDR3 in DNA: TGCGCCAGCACATCTGGGGCGAAGGATTACAATGAGCAGTTCTTC.